This TCR beta chain appears in the sequencing data of a study of T cells in localized non-small cell lung cancer. General study results and limits: Prolonged overall survival went with higher T cell density in the blood. Among the top 100 tumor clones, a median about 57 appeared in adjacent lung. Clonality of T cells reached its maximum in uninvolved adjacent lung, surpassing tumor. Heterogeneity remains possible, as sequencing covered one tumor region only.

This clone was picked up a small number of times. The antigen is unknown. Between the trimmed V and J ends, which lost 5 bases and 3 bases, there was a span of 13 bases. The CDR3 consists of 14 residues. The method was immunoSEQ multiplex PCR; TCRdb's version includes in-frame clones alone and lacks a portion of them. This table has some 10,000 clones, approximately 50% appearing once. The specimen was lymph node tissue, collected before any cancer treatment. This clonotype was obtained from a woman aged 35 to 70 with stage II squamous cell lung carcinoma. The chain combines TRBV7-1 with TRBJ1-2, with a possible D match to TRBD1 (6 bases). TRBV7-1 is reported as an ORF; its role is uncertain. This CDR3 reads CASSVETGYYGYTF. The CDR3 DNA follows: TGTGCCAGCAGCGTTGAGACAGGTTACTATGGCTACACCTTC.